The 18 T cell receptor beta chains presented below share a single source sample, sequenced in a study of T cells after posttransplantation cyclophosphamide. Assay used: immunoSEQ multiplex PCR; TCRdb lists only in-frame clones, some missing. The data show about 21,000 clones, with roughly nine tenths seen just once and around 2% held by the top ten. Control samples came 1 year after myeloablative marrow transplants with methotrexate plus calcineurin inhibitor. Sample: PBMCs, taken just over 350 days after allogeneic stem cell transplant with calcineurin inhibitor and methotrexate. These receptors originate from a female patient aged 30-39 years who received an allogeneic stem cell transplant from an unrelated donor, was CMV-positive, and had acute and chronic GVHD. The T cells may partly be graft donor cells.

The J gene is TRBJ1-1, the V gene TRBV7-9; 7 nucleotides match TRBD1. Germline V CDR1 and CDR2: SEHNR, FQNEAQ (reference sequence). The CDR3 is made up of 15 amino acids. Trimming at V came to 5 bases and at J to 1 base, leaving 7 bases not matched to a gene. DNA of the CDR3: TGTGCCAGCAGCGGAAAGGGGGCGTCGAACACTGAAGCTTTCTTT. Translated: CASSGKGASNTEAFF.

The V call is TRBV29-1, the J call TRBJ1-1, with D perhaps TRBD1 (5 bases). Germline CDR1 is SQVTM and CDR2 is ANQGSEA. V lost 7 bases and J 5 bases, leaving 14 bases between the germline ends. CDR3 size: 12 residues. The CDR3 region has the DNA TGCAGCGCGGGGGGGACTGGGACTGAAGCTTTCTTT. This translates into CSAGGTGTEAFF.

The chain employs TRBV18 and TRBJ2-4; D is perhaps TRBD1 (5 bases). The V and J ends lost 2 bases and 0 bases respectively, with 8 bases between them. The CDR3 spans 15 residues. CDR1 and CDR2 (germline): KGHSH, LQKENI. CDR3 protein: CASSPGAVAKNIQYF. The CDR3 DNA follows: TGTGCCAGCTCACCAGGGGCGGTAGCCAAAAACATTCAGTACTTC.

The chain carries TRBV14 and TRBJ2-1; D remains unclear. Trimming cost V 0 bases and J 2 bases, with 8 bases left between them. From germline, CDR1 is SGHDN and CDR2 FVKESK. CDR3 length: 15 residues. The CDR3 DNA reads as TGTGCCAGCAGCCAAGACAGTTCCACCTACAATGAGCAGTTCTTC. Encoded protein: CASSQDSSTYNEQFF. Supplemented by reference TRBV14 and TRBJ2-1, the full variable domain reads EAGVTQFPSHSVIEKGQTVTLRCDPISGHDNLYWYRRVMGKEIKFLLHFVKESKQDESGMPNNRFLAERTGGTYSTLKVQPAELEDSGVYFCASSQDSSTYNEQFFGPGTRLTVL.

This chain joins TRBV6-1 and TRBJ2-1; D might be TRBD1 (7 bases). Trimming took 7 bases from V and 7 from J, leaving 20 bases between them. In germline, CDR1 is MNHNS, CDR2 SASEGT. The length of the CDR3 is 15 residues. CDR3 nucleotide sequence: TGTGCCAGCAAAGGCGGGACAGAAGTACCTAATGAGCAGTTCTTC. Amino acids: CASKGGTEVPNEQFF.

Points on this clone: A read error may produce the germline difference seen at one junction end. This rearrangement joins TRBV5-6 to TRBJ2-3, with D possibly TRBD1 on 6 matching bases. The germline CDR1 and CDR2 sequences are SGHDT and YYEEEE. CDR3 length equals 13 residues. The CDR3 bases are TGTGCCAGCAACTTGGACAGCCTAGATACGCAGTATTTT. Encoded protein: CASNLDSLDTQYF.

The J gene is TRBJ2-7, the V gene TRBV7-2; the match to TRBD1 covers 9 bases. Trimming cost V 4 bases and J 4 bases; bases outside gene matches: 2. The CDR3 covers 13 residues. Germline CDR1 SGHTA, CDR2 FQGNSA. CDR3 sequence: CASSSDRGYEQYV. The CDR3 bases are TGTGCCAGCAGCTCCGACAGGGGGTACGAGCAGTACGTC.

This CDR3 is CASSLAGQLNEQFF. For the CDR3, the DNA is TGTGCCAGCAGCTTAGCGGGACAGCTAAATGAGCAGTTCTTC. The V gene is TRBV7-9, the J gene TRBJ2-1; 7 nucleotides match TRBD1. V was pared by 0 bases and J by 7 bases, with 3 bases of the junction left unmatched. The CDR3 is made up of 14 amino acids. Germline lookup yields CDR1 SEHNR and CDR2 FQNEAQ (reference sequence).

The CDR3 sequence is CASSHIRGMNTEAFF. The CDR3 bases are TGCGCCAGCAGCCATATCAGGGGTATGAACACTGAAGCTTTCTTT. This chain links TRBV4-3 with TRBJ1-1; a weak D match, TRBD1 (6 bases). Per germline, CDR1 LGHNA and CDR2 YSLEER. The CDR3 is 15 residues long. Trimming took off 3 bases at V and 0 bases at J, with 11 bases between the two ends.

This clone was seen once. CDR3 amino acids: CASSLGLLSGNTIYF. Written as DNA, the CDR3 is TGTGCCAGCTCACTGGGACTTCTCTCTGGAAACACCATATATTTT. This chain connects TRBV18 to TRBJ1-3; TRBD1 is a possible D gene (5 bases). V was shortened by 4 bases and J by 0 bases, with 10 bases between the two germline ends. Germline V gene data show CDR1 as KGHSH and CDR2 as LQKENI. The CDR3 sequence is 15 residues long.

In DNA form, the CDR3 reads TGTGCCAGCAGTTTGGGGTTCGGGGGGACAGGGGACACTAATGAAAAACTGTTTTTT. This sequence encodes CASSLGFGGTGDTNEKLFF. The gene calls are TRBV27 and TRBJ1-4; 10 bases match TRBD1. Germline V gene data show CDR1 as MNHEY and CDR2 as SMNVEV (reference sequence). The CDR3 has 19 amino acids. Trimming removed 3 bases from V and 2 bases from J; junction bases left unmatched: 12.

This clone appeared once. This rearrangement joins TRBV7-3 to TRBJ2-5, with TRBD2 identical over 12 bases. The CDR3 is 15 amino acids. The trim removed 5 bases at V and 2 bases at J, leaving 3 bases unmatched. Germline V gives CDR1 SGHTA, CDR2 FQGTGA. DNA of the CDR3: TGTGCCAGCAGCCCTAGCGGGAGGGTACAAGAGACCCAGTACTTC. It translates to CASSPSGRVQETQYF.

This chain links TRBV21-1 with TRBJ1-5; the table calls TRBD1, which could not be checked here. TRBV21-1 is reported as a pseudogene. The CDR3 is made up of 16 amino acids. DNA of the CDR3: TGTGCCAGCAGCCGGCTGCCAGGACAGGGTAATCCGCCCCAGCATTTT. Protein product: CASSRLPGQGNPPQHF.

The chain carries TRBV6-1 and TRBJ1-5, with D possibly TRBD1 on 5 matching bases. Germline CDR1 MNHNS, CDR2 SASEGT. V dropped 1 base and J dropped 2 bases, with 9 bases sitting between them. This CDR3 spans 15 amino acids. The CDR3 DNA sequence: TGTGCCAGCAGTGAAGTTGACAGCCGCAATCAGCCCCAGCATTTT. Translated: CASSEVDSRNQPQHF.

This clone was seen more than once but under ten times. The CDR3 coding sequence is TGTGCCAGCAGCCTTAGCGGGATGGGTAAAGAGACCCAGTACTTC. Protein product: CASSLSGMGKETQYF. The chain is built from TRBV7-2 and TRBJ2-5; 8 positions agree with TRBD2. The J segment lost 3 bases and the V segment lost 5 bases, leaving 8 bases of the junction unmatched. The CDR3 covers 15 residues. CDR1 SGHTA and CDR2 FQGNSA come from the germline V gene.

The CDR3 region is CASSLGQGASYNEQFF. CDR3 coding DNA: TGTGCCAGCAGCTTAGGACAGGGGGCGTCTTACAATGAGCAGTTCTTC. The chain has TRBV13 and TRBJ2-1, with TRBD1 matching over 9 bases. V shed 0 bases and J 4 bases; nucleotides not matched to a gene: 4. This CDR3 has 16 residues. Germline CDR1 and CDR2: PRHDT and FYEKMQ (reference sequence).

The rearrangement links TRBV30 to TRBJ2-4, with 12 nucleotides matching TRBD2. This CDR3 region has 15 residues. V dropped 4 bases and J dropped 9; count of bases not matched to a gene: 10. Germline V lookup: CDR1 GTSNPN, CDR2 SVGIG (reference sequence). CDR3 nucleotides: TGTGCCTGGACCCCCTCGCTAGCGGGAGGGGGCATTCAGTACTTC. This encodes CAWTPSLAGGGIQYF.

In its sample, this clone was seen once. The rearrangement links TRBV27 to TRBJ2-1; D possibly corresponds to TRBD2 (6 bases). Germline CDR1 is MNHEY and CDR2 is SMNVEV (reference sequence). V was pared by 2 bases and J by 5 bases, with 16 bases between. The CDR3 totals 16 residues. The DNA for the CDR3 is TGTGCCAGCAGTTTAATTGCCGGGGGTCAACACAATGAGCAGTTCTTC. Encoded protein: CASSLIAGGQHNEQFF.